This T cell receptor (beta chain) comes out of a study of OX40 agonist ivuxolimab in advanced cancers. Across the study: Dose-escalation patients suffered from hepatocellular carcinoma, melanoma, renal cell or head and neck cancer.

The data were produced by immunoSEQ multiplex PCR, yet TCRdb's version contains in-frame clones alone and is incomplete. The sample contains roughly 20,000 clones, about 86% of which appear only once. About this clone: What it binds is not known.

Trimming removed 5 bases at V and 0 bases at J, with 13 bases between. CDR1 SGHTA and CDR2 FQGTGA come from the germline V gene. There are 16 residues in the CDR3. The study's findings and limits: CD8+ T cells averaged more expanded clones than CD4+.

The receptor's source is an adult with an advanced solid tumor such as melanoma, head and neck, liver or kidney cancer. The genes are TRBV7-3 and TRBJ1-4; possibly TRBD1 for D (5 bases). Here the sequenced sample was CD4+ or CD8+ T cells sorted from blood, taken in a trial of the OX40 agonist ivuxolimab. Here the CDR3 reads CASSLKDSSTNEKLFF. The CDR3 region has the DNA TGTGCCAGCAGCCTAAAAGACAGTTCAACTAATGAAAAACTGTTTTTT.